The 24 T cell receptor beta chains listed next were all sequenced from one sample in a study of blood T cell repertoires in COVID-19. Profiled with immunoSEQ multiplex PCR; TCRdb holds only in-frame clones, not every one. Altogether under 65,000 clones are present, approximately 87% being singletons, with the ten largest covering under 7.5%. The sequenced sample consisted of peripheral blood. Receptors were obtained from a woman in her sixties or seventies with COVID-19, enrolled during active disease.

This chain links TRBV7-8 with TRBJ2-1, with no clear D. V lost 5 bases to trimming and J lost 5 bases, with 16 bases between them. From germline, CDR1 is SGHVS and CDR2 FQNEAQ. The CDR3 has 15 residues. DNA for the CDR3: TGTGCCAGCAGCCCCATACTCGTCGATAACAATGAGCAGTTCTTC. It codes for CASSPILVDNNEQFF.

The CDR3 spells CASSVGKGGSYEQYF. CDR3 DNA sequence: TGTGCCAGCAGCGTAGGAAAGGGAGGCTCCTACGAGCAGTACTTC. The chain uses TRBV9 and TRBJ2-7; weak D call: TRBD2 (6 bases). The V end was cut by 0 bases, the J end by 0 bases, with 10 bases between. There are 15 residues in the CDR3. Germline V gene lookup returns CDR1 SGDLS and CDR2 YYNGEE.

This rearrangement joins TRBV7-9 to TRBJ2-7, with no clear D. Germline values: CDR1 SEHNR, CDR2 FQNEAQ (reference sequence). The CDR3 consists of 11 residues. Trimming removed 4 bases at V and 7 bases at J, with 8 bases between. Written as DNA, the CDR3 is TGTGCCAGCAGCTCAGCGAGAGAGCAGTACTTC. As protein: CASSSAREQYF.

Concerning this clone itself: Germline and junction disagree at one end, which may indicate a read error. The chain joins TRBV7-7 to TRBJ2-2, with 7 bases matching TRBD1. Germline-derived CDR1 and CDR2 are SSHAT and FNYEAQ (reference sequence). The CDR3 runs to 15 residues. CDR3 residues: CASRSGTVNTGELFF. The CDR3 DNA reads as TGTGCTAGCAGATCAGGGACAGTAAACACCGGGGAGCTGTTTTTT.

The chain joins TRBV7-9 to TRBJ1-4; possibly TRBD1 for D (6 bases). The germline V gene has CDR1 SEHNR and CDR2 FQNEAQ (reference sequence). The CDR3 runs to 14 residues. Between the trimmed V and J ends, which lost 6 bases and 1 base, there was a span of 9 bases. CDR3 nucleotide sequence: TGTGCCAGCAGGAAACAGGGAACTAATGAAAAACTGTTTTTT. Translated: CASRKQGTNEKLFF.

V is TRBV5-6 and J is TRBJ1-1; no firm D call. CDR1 is SGHDT and CDR2 is YYEEEE in the germline V gene. V lost 0 bases to trimming and J lost 7 bases, with 4 bases between them. CDR3 length: 11 residues. CDR3 nucleotide sequence: TGTGCCAGCAGCTTGGCGCGTGAAGCTTTCTTT. It codes for CASSLAREAFF.

This clone came up a few times. The chain combines TRBV30 with TRBJ2-1; 7 nucleotides align to TRBD2. The trim removed 2 bases at V and 9 bases at J, leaving 13 bases unmatched. Germline V gives CDR1 GTSNPN, CDR2 SVGIG (reference sequence). The CDR3 extends over 15 amino acids. Here the CDR3 reads CAWSTGPGRGGEQFF. Written as DNA, the CDR3 is TGTGCCTGGAGTACGGGACCTGGGAGGGGCGGTGAGCAGTTCTTC.

V gene TRBV29-1 combines with J gene TRBJ2-7; 7 bases match TRBD2. The germline V gene encodes CDR1 SQVTM and CDR2 ANQGSEA. V trimming: 3 bases; J trimming: 6 bases; junction bases outside the gene matches: 2. This CDR3 contains 11 residues. Here the CDR3 reads CSVDSGGEQYF. Written as DNA, the CDR3 is TGCAGCGTTGATTCGGGGGGCGAGCAGTACTTC.

Only a few counts were recorded for this clone. The V gene is TRBV10-3, the J gene TRBJ2-7, with 11 nucleotides matching TRBD1. The CDR3 consists of 14 residues. Germline-derived CDR1 and CDR2 are ENHRY and SYGVKD. The V segment lost 5 bases and the J segment 7 bases; nucleotides outside the gene matches: 7. CDR3 sequence: CAISRDRGTGEQYF. The CDR3 DNA reads TGTGCCATCAGTCGGGACAGGGGGACGGGGGAGCAGTACTTC.

The genes are TRBV11-2 and TRBJ1-1, with D uncertain. V lost 2 bases and J lost 6, with 13 bases in between. Per germline, CDR1 SGHAT and CDR2 FQNNGV. This CDR3 spans 14 amino acids. The CDR3 reads CASSLQFGSSEAFF. The CDR3 DNA sequence: TGTGCCAGCAGCTTACAGTTTGGGAGTTCTGAAGCTTTCTTT. The complete variable domain, with remaining parts taken from reference TRBV11-2 and TRBJ1-1, reads EAGVAQSPRYKIIEKRQSVAFWCNPISGHATLYWYQQILGQGPKLLIQFQNNGVVDDSQLPKDRFSAERLKGVDSTLKIQPAKLEDSAVYLCASSLQFGSSEAFFGQGTRLTVV.

The gene calls are TRBV15 and TRBJ2-5, with TRBD1 identical over 8 bases. Germline CDR1 reads LNHNV; CDR2 reads YYDKDF (reference sequence). Trimming took 4 bases from V and 2 from J; bases not matched to a gene: 6. The CDR3 runs 15 residues. The CDR3, as DNA: TGTGCCACCAGCACATTCCGGACAGGGCAAGAGACCCAGTACTTC. It encodes CATSTFRTGQETQYF.

The chain combines TRBV29-1 with TRBJ1-3; D is uncertain. Per the germline V gene, CDR1 is SQVTM and CDR2 is ANQGSEA. Trimming removed 8 bases from V and 4 bases from J, with 9 bases in between. The CDR3 is 11 residues long. In nucleotides, the CDR3 is TGCAGCTCAACACGAGGAAACACCATATATTTT. Its translation: CSSTRGNTIYF. Full variable domain (missing parts from reference TRBV29-1 and TRBJ1-3): SAVISQKPSRDICQRGTSLTIQCQVDSQVTMMFWYRQQPGQSLTLIATANQGSEATYESGFVIDKFPISRPNLTFSTLTVSNMSPEDSSIYLCSSTRGNTIYFGEGSWLTVV.

This chain joins TRBV20-1 and TRBJ2-1, with D tentatively TRBD1 (6 bases). Germline values: CDR1 DFQATT, CDR2 SNEGSKA (reference sequence). CDR3 length equals 14 residues. Trimming took 3 bases from V and 10 from J, leaving 19 bases between them. The CDR3 reads CSASRQALWGEQFF. CDR3 sequence (DNA): TGCAGTGCTAGTCGACAGGCCCTCTGGGGGGAGCAGTTCTTC.

The V gene is TRBV7-3, the J gene TRBJ2-2; D ambiguous. The germline V gene has CDR1 SGHTA and CDR2 FQGTGA. This CDR3 has 12 residues. Trimming left V 5 bases short and J 5 bases short, with 6 bases between. CDR3 in amino acids: CASSPGTGELFF. For the CDR3, the DNA is TGTGCCAGCAGCCCAGGAACCGGGGAGCTGTTTTTT.

The chain is built from TRBV4-1 and TRBJ2-1; 12 nucleotides match TRBD2. Losses at the gene ends were 2 bases for V and 4 bases for J; bases not matched to a gene: 3. The germline V gene encodes CDR1 MGHRA and CDR2 YSYEKL. The CDR3 length is 16 residues. CDR3: CASSQRTSGTYNEQFF. Written as DNA, the CDR3 is TGCGCCAGCAGCCAAAGGACTAGCGGGACATACAATGAGCAGTTCTTC.

This clone was seen just once. The genes are TRBV6-5 and TRBJ1-2; 9 nucleotides align to TRBD1. There are 14 residues in the CDR3. V gave up 6 bases and J gave up 5 bases; unmatched junction bases: 7. Germline values: CDR1 MNHEY, CDR2 SVGAGI. CDR3 coding DNA: TGTGCCAGCAGATCCGGGACAGGGCCTTATGGCTACACCTTC. Translating it yields CASRSGTGPYGYTF.

On this clone itself: Distinct nucleotide sequences in the sample also encode this CDR3. This chain connects TRBV19 to TRBJ2-7, with 7 bases lining up with TRBD1. Germline values: CDR1 LNHDA, CDR2 SQIVND (reference sequence). The CDR3 spans 14 residues. After removal of 3 bases from V and 4 bases from J, the junction contained 6 bases not matched to a gene. The chain's CDR3 is CASSIGDSGYEQYF. DNA for the CDR3: TGTGCCAGTAGTATCGGGGACAGTGGTTACGAGCAGTACTTC.

The chain is built from TRBV23-1 and TRBJ1-2, with D perhaps matching TRBD1 (6 bases). TRBV23-1 is noted as an ORF with a role that remains uncertain. The V end lost 7 bases, the J end lost 1 base, and 40 bases lay between the germline ends. The CDR3 has 23 residues. CDR3 bases: TGCGCCAGCATCTCAAGTCTTGGTATACAGGGACGATCGGGCCCCGACTGTAACTATGGCTACACCTTC. This gives the protein CASISSLGIQGRSGPDCNYGYTF.

The chain has TRBV9 and TRBJ1-1; D perhaps matches TRBD1 (5 bases). Germline lookup yields CDR1 SGDLS and CDR2 YYNGEE. V lost 4 bases and J lost 8, with 15 bases in between. The CDR3 length is 13 residues. The chain's CDR3 is CASSPYRSREAFF. The CDR3 nucleotides read TGTGCCAGCAGCCCATACAGGTCCCGAGAAGCTTTCTTT.

The chain carries TRBV7-9 and TRBJ2-1, with 14 bases fitting TRBD2. Germline V lookup: CDR1 SEHNR, CDR2 FQNEAQ (reference sequence). After removal of 3 bases from V and 8 bases from J, the junction contained 3 bases not matched to a gene. The CDR3 totals 15 residues. CDR3 sequence reads: CASSFGLAGGHEQFF. Here the CDR3 DNA reads TGTGCCAGCAGCTTCGGACTAGCGGGAGGCCATGAGCAGTTCTTC.

The chain links TRBV10-2 to TRBJ1-5; the match to TRBD1 covers 9 bases. The CDR3 contains 16 residues. Germline assignment: CDR1 WSHSY and CDR2 SAAADI. With V trimmed by 5 bases and J by 3 bases, 8 bases remained unmatched. The DNA of the CDR3 is TGCGCCAGCAGTATTACAAGGGACAGGGTCAATCAGCCCCAGCATTTT. Amino acid sequence: CASSITRDRVNQPQHF.

The genes are TRBV28 and TRBJ1-2, with no clear D. The V gene's germline CDR1 is MDHEN and CDR2 SYDVKM. V lost 5 bases to trimming and J lost 6 bases, with 25 bases between them. CDR3 size: 17 residues. The CDR3 bases are TGTGCCAGCAGTCCGTCCGCTCGATGGCGGCAGCTCCATGGCTACACCTTC. The encoded protein is CASSPSARWRQLHGYTF.

The count of this clone is one. This chain joins TRBV27 and TRBJ1-5, with D tentatively TRBD1 (5 bases). The CDR3 covers 13 residues. From germline, CDR1 is MNHEY and CDR2 SMNVEV (reference sequence). Trimming pared 2 bases from V and 6 bases from J, leaving 8 bases between. This chain's CDR3 is CASSLQGGQPQHF. The DNA of the CDR3 is TGTGCCAGCAGTTTACAGGGAGGTCAGCCCCAGCATTTT.

This chain connects TRBV6-6 to TRBJ2-7; the D gene is possibly TRBD2 (6 bases). V was shortened by 0 bases and J by 6 bases, with 18 bases between the two germline ends. The CDR3 runs to 16 residues. Per the germline V gene, CDR1 is MNHNY and CDR2 is SVGAGI (reference sequence). DNA for the CDR3: TGTGCCAGCAGTTACTCGATTGGGGGGAGCAAGAGCGAGCAGTACTTC. Translating gives CASSYSIGGSKSEQYF.